Below, one T cell receptor beta chain is given with its context. The sample's time point: 2015-2016 season, 7 days after influenza vaccination. The data were taken from a study of follicular helper T cells after annual influenza vaccination. On the study more broadly: For some subjects, blood spans the 2013-2014, 2014-2015 and 2015-2016 annual vaccinations.

Germline V gene sequence: CDR1 MNHEY, CDR2 SVGAGI. The V and J ends lost 0 bases and 7 bases respectively, with 12 bases between them. The CDR3 has 14 residues. Assay: immunoSEQ multiplex PCR; the TCRdb copy retains only in-frame clones and omits some. Here the sample spans over a thousand clones, around 83% being singletons. The sequence derives from an adult who received the influenza vaccine. The sample was CXCR5+ CD38+ circulating T follicular helper cells from blood, taken 7 days after influenza vaccination. Subset specified: circulating Tfh, non-naive CD4+CXCR5+PD-1+ (ICOS+CD38+ or ICOS-CD38-). This chain uses TRBV6-5 with TRBJ1-1, with D maybe TRBD1 (6 bases). The CDR3 nucleotides read TGTGCCAGCAGTTACTCTGGGGGGCACGGTGAAGCTTTCTTT. This sequence encodes CASSYSGGHGEAFF.